Detailed here is one T cell receptor beta chain. Antigen: not known. These data belong to a study of T cells in Graves' hyperthyroidism and ophthalmopathy. Overall study results and limits: Appearing also in blood were most of the thyroid clonotypes expanded above 0.001. Progression to ophthalmopathy was predicted a median of roughly 6.8 months early.

Those patients with uncontrolled infection, other autoimmune disease, pregnancy or lactation were excluded. Between the trimmed V and J ends, which lost 10 bases and 0 bases, there was a span of 18 bases. This CDR3 region has 15 residues. CDR1 MNHNS and CDR2 SASEGT come from the germline V gene. Amplification targeted TCR beta CDR3 regions from RNA transcripts. A set of HTBI primers served as the primers for a first-round RT-PCR of the TCR CDR3. TCRdb fed the multiplex PCR reads into MiXCR, producing one record per CDR3 protein. The sample records around 360,000 distinct CDR3 sequences, 13% to 15% being singletons.

The chain has TRBV6-1 and TRBJ1-1; weak D call: TRBD1 (5 bases). Specimen: blood. The TCR originated in a woman aged 60-75 years with Graves' ophthalmopathy. The CDR3 DNA sequence: TGTGCCACCTTAGCCCCCGGGGGGATGAACACTGAAGCTTTCTTT. The encoded protein is CATLAPGGMNTEAFF.